This TCR beta chain was documented in a study of T cell responses to AZD1222 COVID-19 vaccine (dated by TCRdb to about 2021). In terms of the full investigation: A total of 230 to 250 trial participants underwent TCR sequencing, of whom about 200 received two doses of AZD1222 and some 26 received two doses of the MenACWY control vaccine. Trial participants were enrolled into age subgroups of 18-55, 56-69 and 70-plus years, which contained around 150, 29 and 61 TCR-sequenced participants, respectively. The full study reports these points: Because no samples from the day 14 peak response were available, repertoires could be characterized only after the peak T cell response. Participants were mostly white British, with more females than males. The authors suggested clonal diversity may have been underestimated. Vaccine-associated CD4 TCRs spanned the whole spike protein, with dominant responses in regions 160-218 and 743-854. After two AZD1222 doses, both the breadth and the depth of spike-specific TCRs were significantly higher than at day 0 and than in MenACWY recipients. Nearly half of unique spike-specific TCRs reportedly recognized epitopes outside regions mutated in the B.1.351 and B.1.1.7 variants. In the small 56-69-year group, the increase in depth fell short of significance, most likely because of low power. Conclusions about previously exposed vaccinees were limited because only 5 or 6 AZD1222 recipients were SARS-CoV-2 seropositive at baseline.

Counted from cysteine to phenylalanine, this CDR3 has 14 amino acids. The only DNA kept is the CDR3, 42 bases in frame from the first base. V drops 5 bases and J drops 6 bases, leaving 14 bases in between. As encoded in the germline V gene, CDR1 is SGHTA while CDR2 is FQGNSA. Worth noting for this clone: Its antigen is unknown. Base qualities are not recorded, but no much larger clone differs from it by a single base.

The CDR3 regions of human TCRbeta chains were subjected to immunosequencing. The original methods were these. Repertoire TCRs were checked for matches against a reference library of SARS-CoV-2-specific TCRs that had been generated using the MIRA antigen-specificity platform. Breadth was defined as the fraction of unique TCRs that were SARS-CoV-2-associated. Depth was defined as the fraction of total T cells that were SARS-CoV-2-associated. Each spike-specific TCR was assigned to its reactive spike region and to a CD4 or CD8 class using the MIRA data. Log10-transformed breadth and depth values were compared by one-way ANOVA with Sidak's multiple comparisons tests. TCRdb limited this immuneACCESS table to in-frame rearrangements with V and J called. A share of clones is missing; checked studies link under half to unresolved V genes, and the rest is unexplained. That table gives V, J and clone size, and the DNA gave D and trimming. In all, the sample holds roughly 70,000 clones, and 85% to 95% of those were seen once. The top ten hold 6.3% of the sample.

This specimen's time point label, per the study, means: about 28 days (+/-7) after the second vaccine dose. Read against the paper, the sample's treatment or condition label means: meningococcal conjugate vaccine given as trial control. Vaccinee samples came from UK trials COV001 and COV002, including a single-blind randomized controlled phase 2/3 trial of AZD1222 (ChAdOx1 nCoV-19) in healthy adults. Trial participant PBMC samples were collected at day 0 and day 28 after the second dose for TCRbeta chain sequencing. Specimen: peripheral blood, collected 28 days after the second dose of the MenACWY control vaccine. This chain joins TRBV7-2 to TRBJ2-1, with the D gene not clear enough to name. This sequence was found in an adult who received the MenACWY meningococcal vaccine as a control. The sequenced DNA: TGTGCCAGCAGCCCGGACCGCCTTTCCAATGAGCAGTTCTTC. Its amino acids are CASSPDRLSNEQFF.